The 5 T cell receptor beta chains in this list originate from one sample, sequenced in a study of T cell responses to AZD1222 COVID-19 vaccine. The assay was immunoSEQ multiplex PCR, and TCRdb's table has in-frame clones only and misses some. The sample records over 150,000 clones, around 87% being singletons. The sample consisted of peripheral blood, taken 28 days after the second AZD1222 dose. All receptors come from an adult who received the AZD1222 COVID-19 vaccine.

The chain employs TRBV14 and TRBJ1-2, with D possibly TRBD1 on 5 matching bases. CDR3 length: 14 residues. The V gene's germline CDR1 is SGHDN and CDR2 FVKESK. Trimming pared 4 bases from V and 3 bases from J, leaving 12 bases between. The CDR3 spells CASSRNMGDYGYTF. CDR3 coding DNA: TGTGCCAGCAGCCGTAACATGGGGGACTATGGCTACACCTTC.

The V call is TRBV5-4, the J call TRBJ2-3, with D perhaps matching TRBD1 or TRBD2 (6 bases each). Trimming pared 2 bases from V and 10 bases from J, leaving 14 bases between. The CDR3 loop spans 13 amino acids. The germline V gene has CDR1 SGHNT and CDR2 YYREEE (reference sequence). The CDR3 DNA sequence: TGTGCCAGCAGCTTCGAAAGGGGGGCTGCGCAGTATTTT. It specifies CASSFERGAAQYF.

This chain connects TRBV30 to TRBJ1-1; D is ambiguous. The CDR3 runs to 11 residues. Germline V gene data show CDR1 as GTSNPN and CDR2 as SVGIG (reference sequence). V was clipped by 2 bases and J by 7 bases, with 8 bases between them. CDR3 residues: CAWSREIEAFF. The CDR3 DNA sequence: TGTGCCTGGAGTCGGGAGATTGAAGCTTTCTTT.

The J gene is TRBJ2-1, the V gene TRBV7-2, with unresolved D. Trimming shortened V by 0 bases and J by 0 bases, and 6 bases separated the two germline ends. The CDR3 covers 15 residues. Germline CDR1 reads SGHTA; CDR2 reads FQGNSA. The CDR3 bases are TGTGCCAGCAGCTTAGCGGCAGCCTCCTACAATGAGCAGTTCTTC. It translates to CASSLAAASYNEQFF.

The chain carries TRBV19 and TRBJ1-2, with unresolved D. Trimming stripped 5 bases from V and 0 bases from J, with 13 bases between. The germline V gene encodes CDR1 LNHDA and CDR2 SQIVND (reference sequence). This CDR3 comprises 15 residues. The CDR3 is CASSPDLGANYGYTF. In DNA form, the CDR3 reads TGTGCCAGTAGTCCGGACCTCGGGGCTAACTATGGCTACACCTTC.